This entry is about one T cell receptor beta chain. There are 16 residues in the CDR3. Germline CDR1 reads LGHDT; CDR2 reads YNNKEL (reference sequence). Trimming at V came to 3 bases and at J to 3 bases, leaving 7 bases not matched to a gene. The data derive from a study of T-cell reconstitution after alpha-beta-depleted transplantation in children. The authors prepared the TCRbeta library with unique molecular identifiers. TCRdb re-derived calls from the PCR reads in MiXCR, one entry per CDR3 protein. Of approximately 290,000 distinct CDR3 sequences listed, 11% are singletons. The sequencing here drew on peripheral blood, taken 180 days after TCRalphabeta/CD19-depleted stem cell transplant. This receptor was identified in a male patient under 10 years old who had a stem cell transplant for chronic granulomatous disease, so the T cells may come from the graft donor. The V call is TRBV3-1, the J call TRBJ2-3, with TRBD2 matching 9 bases. CDR3 bases: TGTGCCAGCAGCCAGCTTGGACTAGCGTTGACAGATACGCAGTATTTT. Its translation is CASSQLGLALTDTQYF.